This T cell receptor (beta chain) comes out of a study of blood T cell repertoires in COVID-19. The CDR3 is 13 residues long. The germline V and J ends were trimmed by 8 bases and 3 bases, with 13 bases remaining between them. CDR1 is WNHNN and CDR2 is SYGVQD in the germline V gene (reference sequence). As handled by the study authors: Amplification of reference gene primers was used by the study to estimate nucleated cell counts. Clones were sequenced by immunoSEQ multiplex PCR, and TCRdb holds only the in-frame ones, with some missing. That table furnishes V, J and clone size, whereas the DNA furnished D and trimming. The profile shows about 240,000 clones, about 85% of them singletons.

Source material: peripheral blood. This clonotype was obtained from a man in his thirties or forties who had recovered from COVID-19. The rearrangement links TRBV10-1 to TRBJ1-2; TRBD1 is a possible D gene (5 bases). In nucleotides, the CDR3 is TGCGCCAGCTCTGAGGGAGGGGACTATGGCTACACCTTC. It yields the protein CASSEGGDYGYTF.